Listed here is a single TCR beta chain. The junction differs from germline at one of its ends, possibly a read error. The sample is drawn from a study of cytomegalovirus exposure and HLA in healthy donors. Germline CDR1 is MNHNS and CDR2 is SASEGT. The CDR3 covers 14 residues. Amplification used 60 Vbeta primers and 13 Jbeta primers. TCRdb's table, derived via immunoSEQ multiplex PCR, lists solely in-frame clones and lacks some. The data hold around 150,000 clones, with about four fifths observed a single time. The rearrangement links TRBV6-1 to TRBJ1-2; D not resolved. Sequenced material: PBMCs. The receptor was derived from a man over 45 in good health and CMV-seropositive. CDR3 loop: CASIEPLSPYGYTF. The DNA for the CDR3 is TGTGCCAGCATTGAACCTCTCAGTCCCTATGGCTACACCTTC.